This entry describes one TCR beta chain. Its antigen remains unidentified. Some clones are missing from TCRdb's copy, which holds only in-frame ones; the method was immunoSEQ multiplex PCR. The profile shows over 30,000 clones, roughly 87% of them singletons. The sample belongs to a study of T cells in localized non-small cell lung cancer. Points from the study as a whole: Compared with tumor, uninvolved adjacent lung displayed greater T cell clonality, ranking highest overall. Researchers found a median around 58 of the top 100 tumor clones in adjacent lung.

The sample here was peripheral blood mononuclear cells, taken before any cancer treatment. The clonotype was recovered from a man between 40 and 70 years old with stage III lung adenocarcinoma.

In DNA, the CDR3 is TGTGCCAGCAGCCCCCCCCCGGGACGGTATAATTCACCCCTCCACTTT. This encodes CASSPPPGRYNSPLHF. The rearrangement links TRBV5-4 to TRBJ1-6; TRBD1 is a possible D gene (5 bases). Germline V gives CDR1 SGHNT, CDR2 YYREEE (reference sequence). The CDR3 spans 16 residues. V lost 4 bases and J lost 4, with 15 bases in between.